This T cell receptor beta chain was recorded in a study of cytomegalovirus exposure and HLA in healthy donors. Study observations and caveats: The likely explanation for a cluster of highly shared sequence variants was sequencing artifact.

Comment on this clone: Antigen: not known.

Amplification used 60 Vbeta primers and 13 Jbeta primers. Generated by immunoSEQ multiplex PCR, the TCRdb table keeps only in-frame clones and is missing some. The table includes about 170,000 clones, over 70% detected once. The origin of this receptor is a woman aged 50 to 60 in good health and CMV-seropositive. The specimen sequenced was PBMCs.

For the CDR3, the DNA is TGTGCCAGCAGCCTCGGGGGGGCTAATGAGCAGTTCTTC. It translates to CASSLGGANEQFF. The chain recombines TRBV5-4 with TRBJ2-1, with TRBD2 matching over 8 bases. Trimming took 4 bases from V and 7 from J; bases not matched to a gene: 4. From germline, CDR1 is SGHNT and CDR2 YYREEE (reference sequence). The CDR3 spans 13 residues.